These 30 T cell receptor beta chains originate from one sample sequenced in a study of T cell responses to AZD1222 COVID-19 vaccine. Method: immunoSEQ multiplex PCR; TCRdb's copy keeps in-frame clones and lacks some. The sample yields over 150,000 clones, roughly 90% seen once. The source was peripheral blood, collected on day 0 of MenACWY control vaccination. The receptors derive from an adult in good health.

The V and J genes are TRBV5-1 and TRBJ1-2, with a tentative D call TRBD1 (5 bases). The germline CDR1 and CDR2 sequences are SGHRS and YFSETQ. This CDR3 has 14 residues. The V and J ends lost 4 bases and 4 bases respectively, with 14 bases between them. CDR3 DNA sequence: TGCGCCAGCAGCACGGGACGCACCTCCTATGGCTACACCTTC. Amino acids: CASSTGRTSYGYTF.

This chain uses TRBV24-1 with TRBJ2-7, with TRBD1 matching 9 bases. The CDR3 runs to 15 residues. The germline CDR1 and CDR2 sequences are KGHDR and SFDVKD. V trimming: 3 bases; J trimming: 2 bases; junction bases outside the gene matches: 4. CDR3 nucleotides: TGTGCCACCAGTGATGCGGGACAGGGAACCTACGAGCAGTACTTC. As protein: CATSDAGQGTYEQYF.

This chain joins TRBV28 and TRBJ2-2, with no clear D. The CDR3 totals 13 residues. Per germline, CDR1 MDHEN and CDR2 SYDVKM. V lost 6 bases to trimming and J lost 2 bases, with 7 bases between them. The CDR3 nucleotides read TGTGCCAGCAGGGCTTCAAACACCGGGGAGCTGTTTTTT. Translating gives CASRASNTGELFF.

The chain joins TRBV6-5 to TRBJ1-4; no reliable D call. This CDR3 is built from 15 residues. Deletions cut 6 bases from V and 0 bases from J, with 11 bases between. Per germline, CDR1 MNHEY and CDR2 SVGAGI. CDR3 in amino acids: CASSGGVATNEKLFF. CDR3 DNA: TGTGCCAGCAGCGGAGGCGTTGCAACTAATGAAAAACTGTTTTTT.

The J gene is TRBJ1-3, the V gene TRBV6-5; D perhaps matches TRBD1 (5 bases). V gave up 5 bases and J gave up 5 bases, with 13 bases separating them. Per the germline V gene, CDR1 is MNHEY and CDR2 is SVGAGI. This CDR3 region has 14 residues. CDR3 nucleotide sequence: TGTGCCAGCAGTCAGGGTTACAGGAGAAACACCATATATTTT. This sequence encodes CASSQGYRRNTIYF.

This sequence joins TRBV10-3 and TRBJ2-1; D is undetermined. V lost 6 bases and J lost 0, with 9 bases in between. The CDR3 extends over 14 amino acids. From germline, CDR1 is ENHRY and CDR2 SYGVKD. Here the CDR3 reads CAIRPELSYNEQFF. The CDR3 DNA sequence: TGTGCCATCAGACCAGAGCTCTCCTACAATGAGCAGTTCTTC.

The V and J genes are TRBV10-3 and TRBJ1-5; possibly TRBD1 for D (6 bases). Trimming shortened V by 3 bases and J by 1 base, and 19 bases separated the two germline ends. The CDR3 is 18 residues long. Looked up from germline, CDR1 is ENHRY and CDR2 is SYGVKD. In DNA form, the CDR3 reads TGTGCCATCAGTGAAGGGGGTAAGGGGGTTATCAGCAATCAGCCCCAGCATTTT. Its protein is CAISEGGKGVISNQPQHF.

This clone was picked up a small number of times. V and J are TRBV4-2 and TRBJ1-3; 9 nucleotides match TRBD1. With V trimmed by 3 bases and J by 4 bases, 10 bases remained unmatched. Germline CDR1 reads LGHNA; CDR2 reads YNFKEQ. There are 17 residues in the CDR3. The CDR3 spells CASSQPTQGARGNTIYF. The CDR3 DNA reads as TGTGCCAGCAGCCAGCCTACACAGGGGGCGAGGGGAAACACCATATATTTT.

CDR3 sequence (DNA): TGCGCCAGCAGCATAACCGGGACTAGCGGGGGGCTGCAGTATTTT. Protein product: CASSITGTSGGLQYF. The genes are TRBV5-1 and TRBJ2-3, with 15 bases matching TRBD2. Germline lookup yields CDR1 SGHRS and CDR2 YFSETQ. J gave up 11 bases and V 4 bases, and 8 bases lay outside the gene matches. The CDR3 has 15 amino acids.

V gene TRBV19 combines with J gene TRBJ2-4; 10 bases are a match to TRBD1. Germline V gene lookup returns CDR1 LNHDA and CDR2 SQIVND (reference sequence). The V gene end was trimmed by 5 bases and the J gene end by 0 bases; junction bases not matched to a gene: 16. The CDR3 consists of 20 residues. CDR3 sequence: CASSVGLPGQGSLAKNIQYF. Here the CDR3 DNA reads TGTGCCAGTAGTGTTGGTCTCCCGGGACAGGGGAGTTTAGCCAAAAACATTCAGTACTTC. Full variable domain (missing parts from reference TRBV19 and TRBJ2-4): DGGITQSPKYLFRKEGQNVTLSCEQNLNHDAMYWYRQDPGQGLRLIYYSQIVNDFQKGDIAEGYSVSREKKESFPLTVTSAQKNPTAFYLCASSVGLPGQGSLAKNIQYFGAGTRLSVL.

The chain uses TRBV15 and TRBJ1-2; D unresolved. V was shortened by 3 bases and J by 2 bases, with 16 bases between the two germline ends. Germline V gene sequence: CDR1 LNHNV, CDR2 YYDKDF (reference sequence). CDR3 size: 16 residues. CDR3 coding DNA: TGTGCCACCAGCAGGAATGACAAACGAGAAAACTATGGCTACACCTTC. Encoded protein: CATSRNDKRENYGYTF.

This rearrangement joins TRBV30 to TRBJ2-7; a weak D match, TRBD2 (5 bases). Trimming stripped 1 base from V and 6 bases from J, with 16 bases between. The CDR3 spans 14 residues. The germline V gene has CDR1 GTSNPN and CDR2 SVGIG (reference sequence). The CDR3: CAWSDRGPSLEQYF. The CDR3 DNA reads TGTGCCTGGAGTGACAGAGGGCCAAGCCTCGAGCAGTACTTC.

The CDR3 protein is CASSMDRGKGEQYF. Written as DNA, the CDR3 is TGTGCCAGCAGCATGGACAGGGGAAAAGGGGAGCAGTACTTC. V and J are TRBV2 and TRBJ2-7, with TRBD1 matching over 9 bases. V shed 6 bases and J 7 bases; nucleotides not matched to a gene: 10. Germline CDR1 and CDR2: SNHLY and FYNNEI. There are 14 residues in the CDR3.

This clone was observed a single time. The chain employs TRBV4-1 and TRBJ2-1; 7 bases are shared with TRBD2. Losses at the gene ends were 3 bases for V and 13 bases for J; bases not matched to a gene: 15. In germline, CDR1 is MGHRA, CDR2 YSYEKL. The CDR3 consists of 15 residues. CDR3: CASSHVRSGIATQFF. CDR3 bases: TGCGCCAGCAGCCATGTGAGGAGCGGGATTGCGACCCAGTTCTTC.

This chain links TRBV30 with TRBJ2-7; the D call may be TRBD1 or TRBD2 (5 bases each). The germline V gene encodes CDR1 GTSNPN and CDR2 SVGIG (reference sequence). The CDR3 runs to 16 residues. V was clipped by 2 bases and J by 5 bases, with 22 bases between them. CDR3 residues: CAWSPRSARAKDEQYF. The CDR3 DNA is TGTGCCTGGAGTCCGCGTAGCGCCAGGGCGAAGGACGAGCAGTACTTC.

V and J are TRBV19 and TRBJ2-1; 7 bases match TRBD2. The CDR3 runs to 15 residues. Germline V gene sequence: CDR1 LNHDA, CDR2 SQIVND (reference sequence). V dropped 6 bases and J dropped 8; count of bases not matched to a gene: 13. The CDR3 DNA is TGTGCCAGTAGCCGAGGCGGCGGGAGTAGGTATGAGCAGTTCTTC. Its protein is CASSRGGGSRYEQFF.

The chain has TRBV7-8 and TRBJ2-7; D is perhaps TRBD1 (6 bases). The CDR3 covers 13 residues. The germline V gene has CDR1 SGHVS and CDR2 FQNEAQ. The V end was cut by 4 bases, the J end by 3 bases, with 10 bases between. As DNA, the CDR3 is TGTGCCAGCAGCTCGAGGACAGTCTACGAGCAGTACGTC. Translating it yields CASSSRTVYEQYV.

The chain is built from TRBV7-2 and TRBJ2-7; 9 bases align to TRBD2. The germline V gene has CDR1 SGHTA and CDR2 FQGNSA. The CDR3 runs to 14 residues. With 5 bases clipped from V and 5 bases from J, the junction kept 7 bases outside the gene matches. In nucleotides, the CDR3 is TGTGCCAGCAGCCTAGGCGGGGGGGCGGACGAGCAGTACTTC. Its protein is CASSLGGGADEQYF.

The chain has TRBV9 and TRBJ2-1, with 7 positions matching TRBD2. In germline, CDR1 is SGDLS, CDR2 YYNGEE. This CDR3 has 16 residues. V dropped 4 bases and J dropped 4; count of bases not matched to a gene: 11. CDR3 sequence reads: CASSPGSSGFYNEQFF. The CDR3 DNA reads TGTGCCAGCAGCCCCGGGTCTAGCGGATTTTACAATGAGCAGTTCTTC.

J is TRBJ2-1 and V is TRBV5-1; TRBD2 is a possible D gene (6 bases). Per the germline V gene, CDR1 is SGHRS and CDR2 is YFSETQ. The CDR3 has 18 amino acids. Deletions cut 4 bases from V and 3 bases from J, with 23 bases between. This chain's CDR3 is CASSGRPADGGDYNEQFF. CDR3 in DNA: TGCGCCAGCAGCGGGCGTCCGGCCGACGGGGGTGACTACAATGAGCAGTTCTTC.

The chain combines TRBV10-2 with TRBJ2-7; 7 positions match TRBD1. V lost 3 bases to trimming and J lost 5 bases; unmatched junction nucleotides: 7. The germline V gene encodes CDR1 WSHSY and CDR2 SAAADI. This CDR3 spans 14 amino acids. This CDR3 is CASSDFGQVNEQYV. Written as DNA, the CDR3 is TGCGCCAGCAGTGATTTCGGACAGGTCAACGAGCAGTACGTC.

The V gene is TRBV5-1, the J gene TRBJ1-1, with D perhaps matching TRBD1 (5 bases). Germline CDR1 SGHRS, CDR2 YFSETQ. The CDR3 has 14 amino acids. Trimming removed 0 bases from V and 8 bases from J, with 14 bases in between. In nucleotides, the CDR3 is TGCGCCAGCAGCTTGGCTGGGACGGTCCCGGAAGCTTTCTTT. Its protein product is CASSLAGTVPEAFF. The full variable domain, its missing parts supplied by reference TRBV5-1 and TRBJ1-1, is KAGVTQTPRYLIKTRGQQVTLSCSPISGHRSVSWYQQTPGQGLQFLFEYFSETQRNKGNFPGRFSGRQFSNSRSEMNVSTLELGDSALYLCASSLAGTVPEAFFGQGTRLTVV.

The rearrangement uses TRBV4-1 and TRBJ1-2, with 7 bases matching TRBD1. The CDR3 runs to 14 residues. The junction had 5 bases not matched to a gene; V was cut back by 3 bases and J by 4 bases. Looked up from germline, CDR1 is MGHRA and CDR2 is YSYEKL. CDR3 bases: TGCGCCAGCAGCCAGTCGGGACAGCTCTATGGCTACACCTTC. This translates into CASSQSGQLYGYTF.

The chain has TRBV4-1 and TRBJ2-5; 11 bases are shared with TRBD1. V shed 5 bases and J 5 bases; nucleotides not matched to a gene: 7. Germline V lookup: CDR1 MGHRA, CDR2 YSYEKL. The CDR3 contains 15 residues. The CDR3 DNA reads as TGCGCCAGCAGCTTCCCGGGACAGGGGGTTGAGACCCAGTACTTC. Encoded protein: CASSFPGQGVETQYF.

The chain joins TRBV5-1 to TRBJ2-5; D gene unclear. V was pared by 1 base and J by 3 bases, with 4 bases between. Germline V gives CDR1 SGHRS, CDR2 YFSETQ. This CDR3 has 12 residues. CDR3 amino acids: CASSLNKETQYF. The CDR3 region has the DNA TGCGCCAGCAGCTTGAACAAAGAGACCCAGTACTTC.

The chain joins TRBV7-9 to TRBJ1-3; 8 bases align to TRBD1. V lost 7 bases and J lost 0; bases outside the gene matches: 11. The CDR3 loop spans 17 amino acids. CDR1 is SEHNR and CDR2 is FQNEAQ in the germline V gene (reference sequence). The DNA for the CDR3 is TGTGCCAGCACCGTCCCGTTCCAGGGGGCCTCTGGAAACACCATATATTTT. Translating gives CASTVPFQGASGNTIYF. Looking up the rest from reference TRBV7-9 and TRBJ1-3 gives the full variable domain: DTGVSQNPRHKITKRGQNVTFRCDPISEHNRLYWYRQTLGQGPEFLTYFQNEAQLEKSRLLSDRFSAERPKGSFSTLEIQRTEQGDSAMYLCASTVPFQGASGNTIYFGEGSWLTVV.

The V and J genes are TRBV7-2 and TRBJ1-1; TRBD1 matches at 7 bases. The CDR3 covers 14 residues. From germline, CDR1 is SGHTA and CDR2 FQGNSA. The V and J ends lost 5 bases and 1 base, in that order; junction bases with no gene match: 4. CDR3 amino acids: CASSPTGSNTEAFF. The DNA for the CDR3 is TGTGCCAGCAGCCCGACAGGGTCGAACACTGAAGCTTTCTTT. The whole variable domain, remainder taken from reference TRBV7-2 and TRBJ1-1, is GAGVSQSPSNKVTEKGKDVELRCDPISGHTALYWYRQSLGQGLEFLIYFQGNSAPDKSGLPSDRFSAERTGGSVSTLTIQRTQQEDSAVYLCASSPTGSNTEAFFGQGTRLTVV.

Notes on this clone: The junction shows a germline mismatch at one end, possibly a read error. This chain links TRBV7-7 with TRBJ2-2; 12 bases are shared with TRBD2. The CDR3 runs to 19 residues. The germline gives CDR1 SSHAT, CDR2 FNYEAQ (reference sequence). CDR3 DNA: TGTGCTAGCAGCTTAGCCCCGACTAGCGGGAGTAGGTACACCGGGGAGCTGTTTTTT. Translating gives CASSLAPTSGSRYTGELFF.

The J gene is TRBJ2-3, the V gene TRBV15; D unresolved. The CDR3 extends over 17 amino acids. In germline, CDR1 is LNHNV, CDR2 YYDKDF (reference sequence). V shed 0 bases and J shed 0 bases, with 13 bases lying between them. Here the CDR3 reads CATSREHLGSSTDTQYF. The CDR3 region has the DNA TGTGCCACCAGCAGAGAGCACCTCGGATCTAGCACAGATACGCAGTATTTT.

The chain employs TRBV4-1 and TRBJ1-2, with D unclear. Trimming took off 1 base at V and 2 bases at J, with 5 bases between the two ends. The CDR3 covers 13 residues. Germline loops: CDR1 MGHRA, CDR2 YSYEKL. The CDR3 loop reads CASSQGENYGYTF. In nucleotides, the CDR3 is TGCGCCAGCAGCCAAGGGGAGAACTATGGCTACACCTTC.